Sequencing of this TCR beta chain was carried out in a study of blood T cell repertoires in COVID-19. Whole-study context: The analysed material was cDNA or gDNA that came from T cells, B-cell-depleted T cells, or PBMCs.

This CDR3 comprises 13 residues. Germline lookup yields CDR1 ENHRY and CDR2 SYGVKD. V lost 8 bases and J 0 bases, leaving 8 bases between the germline ends. The table came from immunoSEQ multiplex PCR; TCRdb's copy has only in-frame clones and leaves some out. The sample lists some 89,000 clones; around nine tenths were seen once. The sample comprised peripheral blood. This receptor was identified in a man aged 50-60 years with acute or convalescent COVID-19. The rearrangement links TRBV10-3 to TRBJ1-5; D remains ambiguous. The DNA for the CDR3 is TGTGCCATCGGCGGTGATAGCAATCAGCCCCAGCATTTT. Residues: CAIGGDSNQPQHF.